Following are 25 T cell receptor beta chains from one sample sequenced in a study of blood T cell repertoires in COVID-19. Sequencing used immunoSEQ multiplex PCR; TCRdb keeps in-frame clones, though not all of them. The sample holds over 60,000 clones, about 80% seen once. The source material was peripheral blood. These receptors originate from a human donor in a cohort sampled during active COVID-19.

The chain combines TRBV4-1 with TRBJ2-4; no clear D gene. The germline gives CDR1 MGHRA, CDR2 YSYEKL. This CDR3 contains 15 residues. V was shortened by 6 bases and J by 6 bases, with 18 bases between the two germline ends. Written as DNA, the CDR3 is TGCGCCAGCAGTCAGTCCCCGTTTTTTGGAAACATTCAGTACTTC. Amino acid sequence: CASSQSPFFGNIQYF.

The V gene is TRBV5-1, the J gene TRBJ1-1, with no clear D. Germline V gene data show CDR1 as SGHRS and CDR2 as YFSETQ. The CDR3 sequence is 14 residues long. V gave up 0 bases and J gave up 4 bases, with 10 bases separating them. DNA for the CDR3: TGCGCCAGCAGCTTGGATACGGCGGGCACTGAAGCTTTCTTT. Its translation is CASSLDTAGTEAFF.

The chain is built from TRBV5-1 and TRBJ2-7; TRBD1 is a possible D gene (7 bases). The CDR3 is 16 amino acids. Trimming left V 5 bases short and J 2 bases short, with 20 bases between. The germline CDR1 and CDR2 sequences are SGHRS and YFSETQ. The DNA of the CDR3 is TGCGCCAGCAGGCAGGGACAGCTGGGGGGAACCTACGAGCAGTACTTC. It encodes CASRQGQLGGTYEQYF.

This clone was recorded only once. The chain uses TRBV18 and TRBJ2-1; 10 bases align to TRBD2. This CDR3 region has 15 residues. The germline V gene encodes CDR1 KGHSH and CDR2 LQKENI. After removal of 3 bases from V and 8 bases from J, the junction contained 7 bases not matched to a gene. The CDR3 protein is CASSPQRGGGDEQFF. The CDR3 nucleotides are TGTGCCAGCTCACCTCAGCGGGGGGGCGGTGATGAGCAGTTCTTC.

The chain joins TRBV15 to TRBJ1-2; D not certain. V was trimmed by 3 bases and J by 0 bases, leaving 8 bases between them. This CDR3 has 14 residues. Germline assignment: CDR1 LNHNV and CDR2 YYDKDF (reference sequence). The chain's CDR3 is CATSRSLSNYGYTF. CDR3 sequence (DNA): TGTGCCACCAGCAGGTCCCTGTCTAACTATGGCTACACCTTC.

V gene TRBV27 combines with J gene TRBJ2-1; tentative D call: TRBD1 (6 bases). The CDR3 consists of 14 residues. The V end was cut by 5 bases, the J end by 4 bases, with 12 bases between. CDR1 MNHEY and CDR2 SMNVEV come from the germline V gene (reference sequence). In DNA form, the CDR3 reads TGTGCCAGCAGTCCTACAGGGAATTACAATGAGCAGTTCTTC. Residues: CASSPTGNYNEQFF.

Of note for this clone: At one end the junction does not follow the germline gene, possibly because of a read error. The chain is built from TRBV2 and TRBJ2-7; 13 nucleotides agree with TRBD2. The germline gives CDR1 SNHLY, CDR2 FYNNEI. The CDR3 sequence is 15 residues long. The CDR3 loop is CASREGTSGEYEQYF. CDR3 in DNA: TGTGCCAGCAGGGAAGGGACTAGCGGGGAATACGAGCAGTACTTC.

This clone is classed as medium-sized (0.01 to 0.1%). The genes are TRBV23-1 and TRBJ1-2, with a possible D match to TRBD1 (5 bases). TRBV23-1 is labeled an ORF, and its function is uncertain. Trimming left V 0 bases short and J 2 bases short, with 13 bases between. The CDR3 is 16 amino acids. CDR3 nucleotide sequence: TGCGCCAGCAGTCAATCCAGGGAAACGATGAACTATGGCTACACCTTC. It translates to CASSQSRETMNYGYTF.

In DNA, the CDR3 is TGTGCCAGCAGCTTCATAAGGGGGTCCACTGAAGCTTTCTTT. As protein: CASSFIRGSTEAFF. This chain joins TRBV5-4 and TRBJ1-1; D is possibly TRBD1 (6 bases). Germline values: CDR1 SGHNT, CDR2 YYREEE (reference sequence). This CDR3 spans 14 amino acids. Trimming took off 2 bases at V and 4 bases at J, with 12 bases between the two ends.

This rearrangement joins TRBV5-1 to TRBJ1-2; TRBD1 might be the D (5 bases). This CDR3 is 14 amino acids long. CDR1 is SGHRS, CDR2 YFSETQ, per germline. V lost 2 bases to trimming and J lost 8 bases, with 16 bases between them. CDR3 sequence reads: CASSFTGRREGYTF. In DNA, the CDR3 is TGCGCCAGCAGCTTTACAGGAAGACGGGAGGGCTACACCTTC. The complete variable domain, with remaining parts taken from reference TRBV5-1 and TRBJ1-2, reads KAGVTQTPRYLIKTRGQQVTLSCSPISGHRSVSWYQQTPGQGLQFLFEYFSETQRNKGNFPGRFSGRQFSNSRSEMNVSTLELGDSALYLCASSFTGRREGYTFGSGTRLTVV.

This clone showed up just a few times. The gene calls are TRBV10-3 and TRBJ2-7, with D possibly matching TRBD2 (5 bases). Germline V lookup: CDR1 ENHRY, CDR2 SYGVKD. This CDR3 has 15 residues. The V gene lost 8 bases and the J gene lost 7 bases, with 24 bases spanning the gap. CDR3 bases: TGTGCCATCTTAATTGAGACTCCTAAACCGGGGGAGCAGTACTTC. It specifies CAILIETPKPGEQYF.

Only one count was recorded for this clone. The chain is built from TRBV6-2 or TRBV6-3 and TRBJ2-7; 11 bases align to TRBD1. The CDR3 has 16 residues. The ends lost 4 bases at V and 4 bases at J; junction bases unmatched: 9. CDR1 is MNHEY and CDR2 is SVGEGT in the germline V gene. Here the CDR3 reads CASSFRMDRGRYEQYF. The CDR3 nucleotides are TGTGCCAGCAGTTTTAGAATGGACAGGGGGCGGTACGAGCAGTACTTC.

The chain is built from TRBV6-4 and TRBJ2-7; 9 nucleotides agree with TRBD1. Per the germline V gene, CDR1 is MRHNA and CDR2 is SNTAGT. The CDR3 extends over 16 amino acids. Trimming at V came to 0 bases and at J to 2 bases, leaving 5 bases not matched to a gene. CDR3 region: CASSDSGTGNTYEQYF. For the CDR3, the DNA is TGTGCCAGCAGTGACTCCGGGACAGGGAATACCTACGAGCAGTACTTC.

The rearrangement links TRBV7-2 to TRBJ1-4; 7 positions match TRBD1. CDR1 and CDR2 from the germline V gene are SGHTA and FQGNSA. Trimming removed 5 bases from V and 0 bases from J; junction bases left unmatched: 3. The CDR3 is 15 amino acids. DNA for the CDR3: TGTGCCAGCAGCACGGGACAGCCAACTAATGAAAAACTGTTTTTT. This sequence encodes CASSTGQPTNEKLFF. Drawing the rest from reference TRBV7-2 and TRBJ1-4, the complete variable domain is GAGVSQSPSNKVTEKGKDVELRCDPISGHTALYWYRQSLGQGLEFLIYFQGNSAPDKSGLPSDRFSAERTGGSVSTLTIQRTQQEDSAVYLCASSTGQPTNEKLFFGSGTQLSVL.

The genes are TRBV27 and TRBJ2-7, with 16 bases fitting TRBD2. The ends lost 5 bases at V and 6 bases at J; junction bases unmatched: 7. The V gene's germline CDR1 is MNHEY and CDR2 SMNVEV (reference sequence). The CDR3 sequence is 16 residues long. The DNA of the CDR3 is TGTGCCAGCAGTCCGGGACTAGCGGGGGGGCATGTCGAGCAGTACTTC. Translated: CASSPGLAGGHVEQYF.

This chain joins TRBV7-9 and TRBJ1-5; 7 nucleotides align to TRBD1. The V gene end was trimmed by 5 bases and the J gene end by 10 bases; junction bases not matched to a gene: 8. CDR1 SEHNR and CDR2 FQNEAQ come from the germline V gene (reference sequence). The CDR3 covers 13 residues. The CDR3 DNA follows: TGTGCCAGCAGCCGAGGACAGGTAGGACCCCAGCATTTT. This codes for CASSRGQVGPQHF.

V usage is TRBV6-2 or TRBV6-3 and J usage is TRBJ1-5; tentative D call: TRBD1 (6 bases). The germline V gene has CDR1 MNHEY and CDR2 SVGEGT. This CDR3 comprises 14 residues. Trimming shortened V by 5 bases and J by 2 bases, and 10 bases separated the two germline ends. The CDR3 is CASSTGLGNQPQHF. CDR3 coding DNA: TGTGCCAGCAGTACAGGGCTCGGCAATCAGCCCCAGCATTTT.

The rearrangement links TRBV5-6 to TRBJ2-7; TRBD2 might be the D (7 bases). Between the trimmed V and J ends, which lost 4 bases and 3 bases, there was a span of 14 bases. Germline lookup yields CDR1 SGHDT and CDR2 YYEEEE. The CDR3 sequence is 14 residues long. CDR3 DNA: TGTGCCAGCAGCGGTAGGGGGGGACTCTACGAGCAGTACTTC. Residues: CASSGRGGLYEQYF.

The V call is TRBV7-6, the J call TRBJ2-7; D is possibly TRBD1 (5 bases). Germline values: CDR1 SGHVS, CDR2 FNYEAQ. The CDR3 has 13 amino acids. The V end was cut by 8 bases, the J end by 0 bases, with 11 bases between. Here the CDR3 reads CASADRSSYEQYF. For the CDR3, the DNA is TGTGCCAGCGCCGACAGAAGCTCCTACGAGCAGTACTTC.

This sequence joins TRBV5-1 and TRBJ1-2; the match to TRBD1 covers 7 bases. CDR3 length equals 13 residues. Trimming removed 5 bases from V and 6 bases from J; junction bases left unmatched: 7. The germline V gene encodes CDR1 SGHRS and CDR2 YFSETQ. The CDR3 sequence is CASRPGGSDGYTF. CDR3 DNA: TGCGCCAGCAGACCAGGGGGGTCTGATGGCTACACCTTC.

This chain connects TRBV29-1 to TRBJ2-3, with 8 bases identical to TRBD1. Trimming cost V 5 bases and J 5 bases; bases outside gene matches: 6. The CDR3 extends over 13 amino acids. Germline V gene sequence: CDR1 SQVTM, CDR2 ANQGSEA. The CDR3 here is CSVRQGSGDTQYF. CDR3 bases: TGCAGCGTTCGACAGGGGAGCGGAGATACGCAGTATTTT.

The chain's CDR3 is CASSFLDSIGGVNYGYTF. In DNA form, the CDR3 reads TGTGCCAGTAGTTTCCTGGATTCGATTGGAGGGGTTAACTATGGCTACACCTTC. The rearrangement uses TRBV19 and TRBJ1-2, with D possibly being TRBD1 (5 bases). Trimming left V 5 bases short and J 1 base short, with 23 bases between. The CDR3 has 18 amino acids. The germline V gene has CDR1 LNHDA and CDR2 SQIVND (reference sequence).

This chain connects TRBV27 to TRBJ1-6; no firm D call. CDR1 and CDR2 (germline): MNHEY, SMNVEV (reference sequence). This CDR3 is built from 14 residues. Trimming cost V 2 bases and J 8 bases, with 10 bases left between them. The CDR3 protein is CASSLAPADSPLHF. CDR3 nucleotide sequence: TGTGCCAGCAGTTTAGCTCCCGCGGATTCACCCCTCCACTTT.

The rearrangement links TRBV27 to TRBJ1-6; D is ambiguous. This CDR3 spans 12 amino acids. Germline values: CDR1 MNHEY, CDR2 SMNVEV (reference sequence). Trimming removed 0 bases from V and 13 bases from J, with 7 bases in between. DNA of the CDR3: TGTGCCAGCAGTTTATCCTCGGGGCCCCTCCACTTT. Translation: CASSLSSGPLHF.

V is TRBV3-1 (or the pseudogene TRBV3-2) and J is TRBJ1-1, with TRBD1 as a possible D gene (6 bases). The germline V and J ends were trimmed by 0 bases and 12 bases, with 14 bases remaining between them. The CDR3 covers 13 residues. The germline CDR1 and CDR2 sequences are LGHDT and YNNKEL (reference sequence). The CDR3 nucleotides are TGTGCCAGCAGCCAAGAGGGGCGGACAGCGCCTTTCTTT. Translating it yields CASSQEGRTAPFF.